Presented here are 15 T cell receptor beta chains from one specimen sequenced in a study of tissue T cells after allogeneic stem cell transplantation. Libraries were prepared by immunoSEQ multiplex PCR; TCRdb keeps only in-frame clonotypes and omits some of them. The sample records over 7,500 clones, approximately 50% being singletons. The time point here: mouse harvest day 7 after allogeneic transplant. The graft held 10^6 splenic CD5+ T cells and 10^7 T-cell-depleted bone marrow cells. The sample taken for sequencing was gut tissue. These receptors came from a female BALB/c mouse given C57BL/6 T cells with graft-versus-host disease after an allogeneic hematopoietic cell transplant.

This clone was counted a single time. Gene names refer to mouse genes. The DNA ends 1 residue before the CDR3 does, and the rest of the CDR3 is filled in from the germline J gene. The J gene is TRBJ2-7, the V gene TRBV3; D remains ambiguous. CDR3 length: 12 residues. Trimming left V 2 bases short and J 4 bases short, with 6 bases between. Germline V gives CDR1 SNHLY, CDR2 FYNGKV (reference sequence). The part of the CDR3 DNA that was read is TGTGCCAGCAGCTTACGCAAATATGAACAGTAC. Translation gives CASSLRKYEQY. From start to end, the CDR3 is CASSLRKYEQYF.

About this clone: The listed genes are named as in mouse. The read ends 1 residue before the CDR3 terminus; that terminus is restored from the germline J gene. The chain employs TRBV15 and TRBJ2-2; D unclear. The CDR3 consists of 14 residues. The germline V gene encodes CDR1 SGHND and CDR2 FRSKSL. The germline V and J ends were trimmed by 2 bases and 1 base, with 5 bases remaining between them. CDR3 bases read: TGTGCCAGCAGTTTAACCAGAAACACCGGGCAGCTCTAC. Protein: CASSLTRNTGQLY. The whole CDR3 is CASSLTRNTGQLYF. Looking up the rest from reference TRBV15 and TRBJ2-2 gives the full variable domain: DAGVTQTPRHEVAEKGQTIILKCEPVSGHNDLFWYRQTKIQGLELLSYFRSKSLMEDGGAFKDRFKAEMLNSSFSTLKIQPTEPKDSAVYLCASSLTRNTGQLYFGEGSKLTVL.

In its sample, this clone was seen once. Genes and germline come from the mouse. From the germline J gene comes the end of the CDR3, since the read stops 1 residue before it. The chain has TRBV4 and TRBJ2-5, with 9 bases aligning to TRBD2. The ends lost 4 bases at V and 6 bases at J; junction bases unmatched: 5. Germline V gene sequence: CDR1 LGHDT, CDR2 YNNKQL (reference sequence). The CDR3 is 14 amino acids. The CDR3 loop reads CASSLLGGWDTQYF. The CDR3 DNA, read in part, is TGTGCCAGCAGCTTGCTGGGGGGGTGGGACACCCAGTAC.

Comments on this clone: Gene names are the mouse ones. The read gets to within 1 residue of the CDR3 end, and the germline J gene fills in the rest. This chain uses TRBV26 with TRBJ2-4; 9 bases are a match to TRBD1. The junction had 1 base not matched to a gene; V was cut back by 0 bases and J by 3 bases. This CDR3 region has 15 residues. The germline CDR1 and CDR2 sequences are KGHPV and FQNQEV (reference sequence). This chain's CDR3 is CASSLSDRGQNTLYF. The CDR3 DNA, read in part, is TGTGCCAGCAGTCTGTCGGACAGGGGACAAAACACCTTGTAC.

A note on this clone: The gene names here belong to mouse. Coverage ceases 1 residue before the CDR3 finishes, and the germline J gene fills in the end. The chain links TRBV31 to TRBJ2-7, with 12 bases matching TRBD2. The CDR3 runs to 14 residues. Looked up from germline, CDR1 is GKSSPN and CDR2 is SITVG. The ends lost 0 bases at V and 4 bases at J; junction bases unmatched: 1. The CDR3 DNA, read in part, is TGTGCCTGGAGTCTGACTGGGGGGGCATATGAACAGTAC. Amino acids: CAWSLTGGAYEQY. The whole CDR3 region reads CAWSLTGGAYEQYF.

As for this clone: The genes and germline here are from mouse. The DNA read from the CDR3 is TGTGCCAGCTCTCTCTCAGGGCTTGGCACCGGGCAGCTCTAC. It encodes CASSLSGLGTGQLY. The entire CDR3 sequence reads CASSLSGLGTGQLYF. This sequence joins TRBV12-2 and TRBJ2-2, with D possibly being TRBD1 (5 bases). The CDR3 end falls 1 residue outside the read, so it is completed with the germline J gene. There are 15 residues in the CDR3. Germline V gives CDR1 SGHLS, CDR2 HYDKME. The V gene lost 0 bases and the J gene lost 4 bases, with 11 bases spanning the gap. The full variable domain, in which reference TRBV12-2 and TRBJ2-2 provide the parts outside the CDR3, is NSGVVQSPRYIIKGKGERSILKCIPISGHLSVAWYQQTQGQELKFFIQHYDKMERDKGNLPSRFSVQQFDDYHSEMNMSALELEDSAVYFCASSLSGLGTGQLYFGEGSKLTVL.

This clone was detected a few times. The gene names here belong to mouse. The sequenced CDR3 bases are TGTGCTAGCAGTTTCACAGGGATAGACACAGAAGTCTTC. This translates into CASSFTGIDTEVF. The CDR3 in its entirety is CASSFTGIDTEVFF. The V call is TRBV29, the J call TRBJ1-1; D might be TRBD1 (6 bases). The read finishes 1 residue shy of the CDR3 end, and the germline J gene is used to complete it. Germline CDR1 reads MSHET; CDR2 reads SYDVDS. The CDR3 runs to 14 residues. Trimming cost V 3 bases and J 3 bases, with 11 bases left between them.

In regard to this clone: Mouse gene names apply. The read gets to within 1 residue of the CDR3 end, and the germline J gene fills in the rest. This chain joins TRBV3 and TRBJ2-7; no clear D gene. CDR3 length equals 12 residues. Looked up from germline, CDR1 is SNHLY and CDR2 is FYNGKV (reference sequence). The ends were cut back, 1 base at V and 3 bases at J, with 4 bases in the middle. The sequenced part of the CDR3 DNA is TGTGCCAGCAGCTTAGGGATCTATGAACAGTAC. Encoded protein: CASSLGIYEQY. The complete CDR3 sequence is CASSLGIYEQYF.

By proportion, this clone is medium-sized. Gene names refer to mouse genes. The part of the CDR3 DNA that was read is TGTGCCAGCGGTGTTTTTTATGAACAGTAC. Translated: CASGVFYEQY. The entire CDR3 sequence reads CASGVFYEQYF. The rearrangement uses TRBV13-2 and TRBJ2-7; D unclear. The read finishes 1 residue shy of the CDR3 end, and the germline J gene is used to complete it. Germline V gives CDR1 NNHNN, CDR2 SYGAGS (reference sequence). The CDR3 sequence is 11 residues long. Trimming pared 3 bases from V and 4 bases from J, leaving 5 bases between.

Sample share makes this clone medium-sized. Gene and germline names: mouse. The read terminates 1 residue ahead of where the CDR3 ends, so the germline J gene completes it. This chain connects TRBV31 to TRBJ1-4, with D perhaps TRBD1 (6 bases). Germline loops: CDR1 GKSSPN, CDR2 SITVG. The CDR3 extends over 14 amino acids. Between the trimmed V and J ends, which lost 3 bases and 0 bases, there was a span of 8 bases. CDR3 bases read: TGTGCCTGGAGGGGACACTTTTCCAACGAAAGATTATTT. This codes for CAWRGHFSNERLF. The CDR3 in full is CAWRGHFSNERLFF.

In the case of this clone: The gene names given are mouse names. CDR3 DNA (partial): TGCTCCAGCAGTCAATCAAACACCGGGCAGCTCTAC. This translates into CSSSQSNTGQLY. The whole CDR3 reads CSSSQSNTGQLYF. The chain carries TRBV23 and TRBJ2-2. The read terminates 1 residue before the CDR3 end, so the remaining end is supplied by the germline J gene. The CDR3 is made up of 13 amino acids. Germline V gene sequence: CDR1 KGHTA, CDR2 FQNQQP.

This clone was observed a handful of times. Gene names denote mouse genes. The read finishes 1 residue shy of the CDR3 end, and the germline J gene is used to complete it. The chain combines TRBV26 with TRBJ2-4; 9 bases match TRBD1. Germline lookup yields CDR1 KGHPV and CDR2 FQNQEV (reference sequence). J gave up 3 bases and V 2 bases, and 0 bases lay outside the gene matches. The CDR3 totals 14 residues. The sequenced part of the CDR3 DNA is TGTGCCAGCAGTCTGACAGGGGGCCAAAACACCTTGTAC. Translation gives CASSLTGGQNTLY. The whole CDR3 reads CASSLTGGQNTLYF.

As to this clone: Mouse germline and gene names are used. This CDR3 reads CASSWGQNTGQLYF. The sequenced part of the CDR3 DNA is TGTGCAAGCAGCTGGGGACAGAACACCGGGCAGCTCTAC. The chain has TRBV16 and TRBJ2-2, with 7 bases lining up with TRBD1. Read data end 1 residue before the CDR3 end; the end is taken from the germline J gene. Germline V lookup: CDR1 SGHSA, CDR2 FRNQAP. The V gene end was trimmed by 4 bases and the J gene end by 2 bases; junction bases not matched to a gene: 1. This CDR3 is 14 amino acids long. The variable domain in full, completed from reference TRBV16 and TRBJ2-2, reads NAGVIQTPRHKVTGKGQEATLWCEPISGHSAVFWYRQTIVQGLEFLTYFRNQAPIDDSGMPKERFSAQMPNQSHSTLKIQSTQPQDSAVYLCASSWGQNTGQLYFGEGSKLTVL.

Points on this clone: The gene names given are mouse names. The DNA ends 1 residue before the CDR3 does, and the rest of the CDR3 is filled in from the germline J gene. The sample contains more than one DNA sequence encoding this CDR3. The chain is built from TRBV16 and TRBJ2-5; tentative D call: TRBD2 (6 bases). This CDR3 region has 13 residues. V lost 0 bases and J 6 bases, leaving 7 bases between the germline ends. The germline V gene has CDR1 SGHSA and CDR2 FRNQAP. Partial CDR3 DNA: TGTGCAAGCAGCTTAGATTGGGGGGACACCCAGTAC. Its translation: CASSLDWGDTQY. The complete CDR3 sequence is CASSLDWGDTQYF. The full variable domain, its missing parts supplied by reference TRBV16 and TRBJ2-5, is NAGVIQTPRHKVTGKGQEATLWCEPISGHSAVFWYRQTIVQGLEFLTYFRNQAPIDDSGMPKERFSAQMPNQSHSTLKIQSTQPQDSAVYLCASSLDWGDTQYFGPGTRLLVL.

On this clone: Mouse gene names and germline throughout. The read gets to within 1 residue of the CDR3 end, and the germline J gene fills in the rest. The chain employs TRBV3 and TRBJ2-4; D gene ambiguous. This CDR3 contains 11 residues. Germline CDR1 is SNHLY and CDR2 is FYNGKV (reference sequence). Trimming stripped 3 bases from V and 2 bases from J, with 0 bases between. CDR3 sequence reads: CASSFQNTLYF. The sequenced part of the CDR3 DNA is TGTGCCAGCAGCTTTCAAAACACCTTGTAC. Full variable domain (remainder filled in from reference TRBV3 and TRBJ2-4): GPKVLQIPSHQIIDMGQMVTLNCDPVSNHLYFYWYKQILGQQMEFLVNFYNGKVMEKSKLFKDQFSVERPDGSYFTLKIQPTALEDSAVYFCASSFQNTLYFGAGTRLSVL.